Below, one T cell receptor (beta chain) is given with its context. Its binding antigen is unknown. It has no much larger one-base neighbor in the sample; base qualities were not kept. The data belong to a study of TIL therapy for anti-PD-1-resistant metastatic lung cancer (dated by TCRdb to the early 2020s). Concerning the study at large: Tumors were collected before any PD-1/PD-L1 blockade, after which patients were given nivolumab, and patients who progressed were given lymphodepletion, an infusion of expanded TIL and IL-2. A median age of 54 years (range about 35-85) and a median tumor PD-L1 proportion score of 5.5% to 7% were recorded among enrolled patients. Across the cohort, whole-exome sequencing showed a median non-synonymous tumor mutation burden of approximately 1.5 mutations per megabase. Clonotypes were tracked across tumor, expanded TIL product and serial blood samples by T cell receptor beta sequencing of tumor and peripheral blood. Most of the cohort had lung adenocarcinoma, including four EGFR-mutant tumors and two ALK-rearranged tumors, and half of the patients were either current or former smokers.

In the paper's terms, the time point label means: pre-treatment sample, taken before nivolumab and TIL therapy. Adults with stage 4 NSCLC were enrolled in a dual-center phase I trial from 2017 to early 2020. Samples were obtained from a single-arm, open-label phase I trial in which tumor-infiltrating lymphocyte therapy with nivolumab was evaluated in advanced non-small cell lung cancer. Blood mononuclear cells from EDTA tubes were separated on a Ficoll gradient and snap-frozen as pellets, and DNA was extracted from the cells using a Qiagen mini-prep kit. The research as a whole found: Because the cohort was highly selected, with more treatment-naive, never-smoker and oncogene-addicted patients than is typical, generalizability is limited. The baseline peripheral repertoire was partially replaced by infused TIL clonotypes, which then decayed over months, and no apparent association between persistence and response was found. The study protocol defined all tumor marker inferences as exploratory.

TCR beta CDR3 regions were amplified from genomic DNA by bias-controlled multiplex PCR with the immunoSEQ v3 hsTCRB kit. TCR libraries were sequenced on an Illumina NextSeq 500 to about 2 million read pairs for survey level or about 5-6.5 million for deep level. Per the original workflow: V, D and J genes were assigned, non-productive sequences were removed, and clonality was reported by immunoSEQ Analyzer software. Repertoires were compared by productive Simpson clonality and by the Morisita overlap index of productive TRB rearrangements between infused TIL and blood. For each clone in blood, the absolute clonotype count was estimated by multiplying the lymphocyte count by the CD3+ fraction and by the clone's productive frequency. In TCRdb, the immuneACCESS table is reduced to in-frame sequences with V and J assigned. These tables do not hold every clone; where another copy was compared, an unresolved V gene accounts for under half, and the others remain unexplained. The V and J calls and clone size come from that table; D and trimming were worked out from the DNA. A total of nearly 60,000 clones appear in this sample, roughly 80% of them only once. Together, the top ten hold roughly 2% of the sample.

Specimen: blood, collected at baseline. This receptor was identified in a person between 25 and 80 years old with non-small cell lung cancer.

The sequence in DNA is TGTGCCAGCAGTTTAAGCCGGGGGACAAGGGATTCACCCCTCCACTTT. Its product reads: CASSLSRGTRDSPLHF. This sequence uses TRBV28 and TRBJ1-6, with a weak D call of TRBD1 (6 bases match). V gives up 2 bases and J gives up 8 bases, and the segment between their germline ends measures 16 bases. The CDR3 has 16 amino acids, counting the end cysteine and phenylalanine. Of all the DNA, just the CDR3 is kept, 48 bases in frame from base 1. CDR1 MDHEN and CDR2 SYDVKM were looked up in the germline V gene. This CDR3, with the reference TRBV28 and TRBJ1-6 proteins standing in past its ends, gives the full variable domain DVKVTQSSRYLVKRTGEKVFLECVQDMDHENMFWYRQDPGLGLRLIYFSYDVKMKEKGDIPEGYSVSREKKERFSLILESASTNQTSMYLCASSLSRGTRDSPLHFGNGTRLTVT.